This passage covers 14 T cell receptor beta chains from one sample sequenced in a study of CD8 T cells in Susac syndrome. Reverse transcription of 0.5 to 1 ug RNA was performed with random hexamers. MiXCR, run by TCRdb on the immunoSEQ multiplex PCR reads, gives a single entry per CDR3 protein. The sample consists of roughly 120,000 distinct CDR3 sequences, about 92% of them appearing once. Material for sequencing was CD4+ T cells from PBMCs. These receptors were collected from a human donor with multiple sclerosis.

The chain recombines TRBV20-1 with TRBJ2-4, with no clear D. Trimming cost V 5 bases and J 7 bases, with 9 bases left between them. The CDR3 totals 11 residues. Germline lookup yields CDR1 DFQATT and CDR2 SNEGSKA (reference sequence). CDR3 protein: CSALTQNIQYF. The CDR3 DNA follows: TGCAGTGCTCTAACTCAGAACATTCAGTACTTC.

This chain uses TRBV29-1 with TRBJ1-2; 7 bases map to TRBD1. Germline values: CDR1 SQVTM, CDR2 ANQGSEA. The J segment lost 2 bases and the V segment lost 6 bases, leaving 6 bases of the junction unmatched. CDR3 size: 13 residues. The chain's CDR3 is CSVRRQGNYGYTF. As DNA, the CDR3 is TGCAGCGTCAGGAGACAGGGCAACTATGGCTACACCTTC. Based on the CDR3 plus reference TRBV29-1 and TRBJ1-2, the full variable domain is SAVISQKPSRDICQRGTSLTIQCQVDSQVTMMFWYRQQPGQSLTLIATANQGSEATYESGFVIDKFPISRPNLTFSTLTVSNMSPEDSSIYLCSVRRQGNYGYTFGSGTRLTVV.

In DNA form, the CDR3 reads TGTGCCAGCAGCCATAACAATCCAGACAGGACCTATGGCTACACCTTC. Amino acid sequence: CASSHNNPDRTYGYTF. V usage is TRBV7-9 and J usage is TRBJ1-2; D might be TRBD1 (6 bases). The CDR3 is made up of 16 amino acids. V was cut by 5 bases and J by 4 bases, with 20 bases left in between. CDR1 is SEHNR, CDR2 FQNEAQ, per germline (reference sequence). The full variable domain, with the rest looked up from reference TRBV7-9 and TRBJ1-2, is DTGVSQNPRHKITKRGQNVTFRCDPISEHNRLYWYRQTLGQGPEFLTYFQNEAQLEKSRLLSDRFSAERPKGSFSTLEIQRTEQGDSAMYLCASSHNNPDRTYGYTFGSGTRLTVV.

This rearrangement joins TRBV11-2 to TRBJ2-3; the D gene is possibly TRBD2 (6 bases). Germline V gives CDR1 SGHAT, CDR2 FQNNGV. This CDR3 region has 12 residues. V lost 1 base, J lost 10 bases, and 9 bases lay in between. DNA for the CDR3: TGTGCCAGCAGCTTAGTCCGGGGGTCGCAGTATTTT. It encodes CASSLVRGSQYF.

This rearrangement joins TRBV7-2 to TRBJ2-1; D might be TRBD2 (6 bases). The CDR3 spans 15 residues. Germline assignment: CDR1 SGHTA and CDR2 FQGNSA. V lost 1 base, J lost 3 bases, and 10 bases lay in between. DNA of the CDR3: TGTGCCAGCAGCTTAGTGGGACTGATCTACAATGAGCAGTTCTTC. Protein sequence: CASSLVGLIYNEQFF.

J is TRBJ1-6 and V is TRBV3-1, with D perhaps matching TRBD1 (6 bases). Trimming pared 6 bases from V and 7 bases from J, leaving 19 bases between. The germline V gene encodes CDR1 LGHDT and CDR2 YNNKEL (reference sequence). The CDR3 totals 16 residues. CDR3 amino acids: CASSPNMDRNNSPLHF. As DNA, the CDR3 is TGTGCCAGCAGTCCCAACATGGACAGAAACAATTCACCCCTCCACTTT.

J is TRBJ2-3 and V is TRBV11-1; 9 bases align to TRBD1. The V segment lost 5 bases and the J segment 4 bases; nucleotides outside the gene matches: 7. The V gene's germline CDR1 is SGHAT and CDR2 FQDESV (reference sequence). The CDR3 is 15 residues long. The chain's CDR3 is CASSQGDRDADTQYF. Written as DNA, the CDR3 is TGTGCCAGCAGCCAAGGGGACAGGGACGCAGATACGCAGTATTTT. Full variable domain (rest looked up from reference TRBV11-1 and TRBJ2-3): EAEVAQSPRYKITEKSQAVAFWCDPISGHATLYWYRQILGQGPELLVQFQDESVVDDSQLPKDRFSAERLKGVDSTLKIQPAELGDSAMYLCASSQGDRDADTQYFGPGTRLTVL.

The chain uses TRBV6-2 or TRBV6-3 and TRBJ2-7; perhaps TRBD1 as D (6 bases). The CDR3 is 18 amino acids. Germline assignment: CDR1 MNHEY and CDR2 SVGEGT. The V and J ends lost 5 bases and 0 bases respectively, with 23 bases between them. CDR3 in amino acids: CASSPDSGQPSSSYEQYF. The CDR3 nucleotides read TGTGCCAGCAGTCCGGATTCAGGACAGCCGAGTAGCTCCTACGAGCAGTACTTC.

The chain has TRBV5-1 and TRBJ2-7, with D tentatively TRBD2 (6 bases). V lost 8 bases and J 0 bases, leaving 15 bases between the germline ends. The CDR3 runs 14 residues. CDR1 and CDR2 (germline): SGHRS, YFSETQ. CDR3 amino acids: CASGVLSGSYEQYF. CDR3 sequence (DNA): TGCGCCAGTGGGGTCCTTAGCGGCTCCTACGAGCAGTACTTC. The full variable domain, rest sourced from reference TRBV5-1 and TRBJ2-7, is KAGVTQTPRYLIKTRGQQVTLSCSPISGHRSVSWYQQTPGQGLQFLFEYFSETQRNKGNFPGRFSGRQFSNSRSEMNVSTLELGDSALYLCASGVLSGSYEQYFGPGTRLTVT.

This clonotype was picked up one time. This chain connects TRBV2 to TRBJ2-2, with D perhaps TRBD2 (5 bases). CDR3 length: 15 residues. V lost 2 bases and J 2 bases, leaving 9 bases between the germline ends. Germline assignment: CDR1 SNHLY and CDR2 FYNNEI. This chain's CDR3 is CASSEMGRNTGELFF. The CDR3 nucleotides read TGTGCCAGCAGTGAAATGGGGAGAAACACCGGGGAGCTGTTTTTT.

This chain connects TRBV27 to TRBJ2-2; TRBD2 agrees at 12 bases. J was trimmed by 5 bases and V by 7 bases; bases with no gene match: 5. This CDR3 has 15 residues. Germline loops: CDR1 MNHEY, CDR2 SMNVEV (reference sequence). This CDR3 reads CASTSTSGGTGELFF. The CDR3 coding sequence is TGTGCCAGCACTTCGACTAGCGGGGGAACCGGGGAGCTGTTTTTT.

The chain is built from TRBV30 and TRBJ1-3; D remains unclear. Germline V lookup: CDR1 GTSNPN, CDR2 SVGIG (reference sequence). This CDR3 has 17 residues. Trimming shortened V by 2 bases and J by 4 bases, and 21 bases separated the two germline ends. The CDR3, as DNA: TGTGCCTGGAGTCAAACCCTGGCCCCGGTGGAAGGAAACACCATATATTTT. It codes for CAWSQTLAPVEGNTIYF.

This chain links TRBV27 with TRBJ1-6; D unresolved. V shed 3 bases and J shed 0 bases, with 6 bases lying between them. This CDR3 has 15 residues. CDR1 is MNHEY, CDR2 SMNVEV, per germline (reference sequence). CDR3 in DNA: TGTGCCAGCAGTTTCGGGAGCTCCTATAATTCACCCCTCCACTTT. It codes for CASSFGSSYNSPLHF.

V and J are TRBV20-1 and TRBJ1-1; D is undetermined. The CDR3 runs 14 residues. Germline CDR1 and CDR2: DFQATT and SNEGSKA (reference sequence). V was shortened by 3 bases and J by 1 base, with 12 bases between the two germline ends. The CDR3: CSARQTGRNTEAFF. CDR3 DNA: TGCAGTGCTAGGCAAACCGGGAGGAACACTGAAGCTTTCTTT.